The 5 T cell receptor beta chains below all came from one sample that was sequenced in a study of CD8+ T cells in alopecia areata. RNA was extracted and reverse transcribed into cDNA as the sequencing template. Profiling relied on immunoSEQ multiplex PCR, and the TCRdb table lists in-frame clones only, not all of them. Here the sample spans roughly 200,000 clones, roughly 50% being singletons. The treatment is: oral pan-JAK inhibitor, 5-10 mg twice daily. The specimen was CD8+ T cells sorted from blood, collected at week 24, from a patient treated with tofacitinib. The receptors were gathered from a human donor with alopecia areata.

This chain links TRBV2 with TRBJ1-1; D ambiguous. CDR1 and CDR2 (germline): SNHLY, FYNNEI. Trimming shortened V by 5 bases and J by 1 base, and 8 bases separated the two germline ends. The CDR3 extends over 13 amino acids. As DNA, the CDR3 is TGTGCCAGCAGTCTGGACGGGAACACTGAAGCTTTCTTT. Translated: CASSLDGNTEAFF.

The chain recombines TRBV6-1 with TRBJ2-1, with D possibly being TRBD2 (5 bases). Germline CDR1 and CDR2: MNHNS and SASEGT. V lost 6 bases and J lost 3, with 15 bases in between. The CDR3 is made up of 15 amino acids. CDR3 in amino acids: CASRAGISLYNEQFF. CDR3 sequence (DNA): TGTGCCAGCAGAGCCGGGATTTCGCTCTACAATGAGCAGTTCTTC.

Details on this clone: Other DNA sequences in this specimen translate into the identical CDR3. V is TRBV7-2 and J is TRBJ1-1; tentatively, D is TRBD1 (6 bases). Germline values: CDR1 SGHTA, CDR2 FQGNSA. Trimming left V 3 bases short and J 1 base short, with 6 bases between. This CDR3 is 13 amino acids long. The CDR3 sequence is CASSLTGNTEAFF. CDR3 bases: TGTGCCAGCAGCTTGACAGGGAACACTGAAGCTTTCTTT.

V and J are TRBV13 and TRBJ1-1, with a tentative D call TRBD1 (6 bases). V was shortened by 5 bases and J by 6 bases, with 10 bases between the two germline ends. From germline, CDR1 is PRHDT and CDR2 FYEKMQ (reference sequence). CDR3 length: 12 amino acids. CDR3 amino acids: CASSLGTSEAFF. CDR3 in DNA: TGTGCCAGCAGCCTCGGGACATCTGAAGCTTTCTTT.

A single count supports this clone. This chain uses TRBV10-3 with TRBJ1-2, with a possible D match to TRBD1 (5 bases). The CDR3 consists of 16 residues. V was shortened by 3 bases and J by 4 bases, with 18 bases between the two germline ends. Germline V gene data show CDR1 as ENHRY and CDR2 as SYGVKD. DNA for the CDR3: TGTGCCATCAGTGAAAGGGACGCGGCCGAGGGCTATGGCTACACCTTC. It codes for CAISERDAAEGYGYTF.